A selection of T cell receptor beta chains follows, all from one sample in a study of monozygotic twins with inflammatory bowel disease. After re-calling the 5' RACE reads, TCRdb lists one entry per CDR3 protein, DNA absent. This table lists around 450,000 distinct CDR3 sequences. The sample taken for sequencing was blood. The source of these receptors is a human donor with ulcerative colitis or Crohn's disease, or a healthy co-twin of an affected twin (not recorded which). Each CDR3 is given with its conserved first and last residue. Each record gives: J gene, clone size, V gene, CDR3 protein. Size is omitted from some rows. Given values are once, few, many or a class for expanded clones.

j_call: TRBJ2-2; clone_size: -; v_call: TRBV19; cdr3_aa: CASSQRGFTGELFF
j_call: TRBJ2-5; clone_size: -; v_call: TRBV7-9; cdr3_aa: CASSIPVRAETQYF
j_call: TRBJ2-7; clone_size: -; v_call: TRBV11-2; cdr3_aa: CASSLGGASGNLYEQYF
j_call: TRBJ2-1; clone_size: -; v_call: TRBV5-6; cdr3_aa: CASSSGRDSTRQFF
j_call: TRBJ2-2; clone_size: -; v_call: TRBV28; cdr3_aa: CASRQDRSNTGELFF
j_call: TRBJ2-7; clone_size: -; v_call: TRBV12-3/TRBV12-4; cdr3_aa: CASTHWTVTYEQYF
j_call: TRBJ2-3; clone_size: -; v_call: TRBV6-1; cdr3_aa: CASSFGTSGADTQYF
j_call: TRBJ2-7; clone_size: -; v_call: TRBV7-2; cdr3_aa: CASSPLAGISPSEQYF
j_call: TRBJ2-3; clone_size: -; v_call: TRBV6-1; cdr3_aa: CASSARGPGTDTQYF
j_call: TRBJ2-7; clone_size: -; v_call: TRBV5-1; cdr3_aa: CASSLGASGLYEQYF
j_call: TRBJ2-3; clone_size: -; v_call: TRBV28; cdr3_aa: CASSRIGGTDTQYF
j_call: TRBJ1-2; clone_size: -; v_call: TRBV24-1; cdr3_aa: CATSEGAGYGYTF
j_call: TRBJ2-1; clone_size: -; v_call: TRBV7-8; cdr3_aa: CASSPSGGYNEQFF
j_call: TRBJ2-3; clone_size: -; v_call: TRBV6-2/TRBV6-3; cdr3_aa: CASRRGDTQYF
j_call: TRBJ2-3; clone_size: -; v_call: TRBV10-3; cdr3_aa: CAISGTGNTDTQYF
j_call: TRBJ2-3; clone_size: -; v_call: TRBV18; cdr3_aa: CASSPPRTGEDTQYF
j_call: TRBJ2-6; clone_size: -; v_call: TRBV5-4; cdr3_aa: CASSLGLAGGRSGANVLTF
j_call: TRBJ2-1; clone_size: -; v_call: TRBV6-2/TRBV6-3; cdr3_aa: CASSYQTRSYNEQFF
j_call: TRBJ2-7; clone_size: -; v_call: TRBV6-1; cdr3_aa: CASSPRRGREGEQYF
j_call: TRBJ2-3; clone_size: -; v_call: TRBV6-1; cdr3_aa: CASSEVSGTGGLNTQYF
j_call: TRBJ2-2; clone_size: -; v_call: TRBV4-2; cdr3_aa: CASSQGDRGRTRRTGELFF
j_call: TRBJ2-1; clone_size: -; v_call: TRBV5-1; cdr3_aa: CASSLAVTSSGVNEQFF
j_call: TRBJ2-5; clone_size: medium-sized; v_call: TRBV4-2; cdr3_aa: CASSQERGGQETQYF
j_call: TRBJ2-1; clone_size: -; v_call: TRBV7-2; cdr3_aa: CASSLAPAQGVSSYNEQFF
j_call: TRBJ2-2; clone_size: -; v_call: TRBV19; cdr3_aa: CASSFGTGAFDGELFF
j_call: TRBJ2-1; clone_size: -; v_call: TRBV5-1; cdr3_aa: CASSTDRNEQFF
j_call: TRBJ1-3; clone_size: -; v_call: TRBV4-2; cdr3_aa: CASSQDWISGNTIYF
j_call: TRBJ1-1; clone_size: -; v_call: TRBV3-1; cdr3_aa: CASSQDPYMNTEAFF
j_call: TRBJ1-2; clone_size: -; v_call: TRBV20-1; cdr3_aa: CSALERAQLYGYTF
j_call: TRBJ2-7; clone_size: -; v_call: TRBV2; cdr3_aa: CASSRARTGAYEQYF
j_call: TRBJ1-5; clone_size: -; v_call: TRBV11-2; cdr3_aa: CASSPLGGNNQPQHF
j_call: TRBJ1-1; clone_size: -; v_call: TRBV6-5; cdr3_aa: CASSYAGGSFF
j_call: TRBJ1-1; clone_size: -; v_call: TRBV5-1; cdr3_aa: CASSLNRGQGEAFF
j_call: TRBJ2-5; clone_size: -; v_call: TRBV5-1; cdr3_aa: CASSEGTNLGAQYF
j_call: TRBJ1-1; clone_size: -; v_call: TRBV2; cdr3_aa: CASSAGTGMSEAFF
j_call: TRBJ1-6; clone_size: -; v_call: TRBV12-3/TRBV12-4; cdr3_aa: CASSLTGIGSPLHF
j_call: TRBJ2-5; clone_size: -; v_call: TRBV29-1; cdr3_aa: CSVVLAGYLLEETQYF
j_call: TRBJ2-3; clone_size: -; v_call: TRBV7-2; cdr3_aa: CASRLDRGPTDTQYF